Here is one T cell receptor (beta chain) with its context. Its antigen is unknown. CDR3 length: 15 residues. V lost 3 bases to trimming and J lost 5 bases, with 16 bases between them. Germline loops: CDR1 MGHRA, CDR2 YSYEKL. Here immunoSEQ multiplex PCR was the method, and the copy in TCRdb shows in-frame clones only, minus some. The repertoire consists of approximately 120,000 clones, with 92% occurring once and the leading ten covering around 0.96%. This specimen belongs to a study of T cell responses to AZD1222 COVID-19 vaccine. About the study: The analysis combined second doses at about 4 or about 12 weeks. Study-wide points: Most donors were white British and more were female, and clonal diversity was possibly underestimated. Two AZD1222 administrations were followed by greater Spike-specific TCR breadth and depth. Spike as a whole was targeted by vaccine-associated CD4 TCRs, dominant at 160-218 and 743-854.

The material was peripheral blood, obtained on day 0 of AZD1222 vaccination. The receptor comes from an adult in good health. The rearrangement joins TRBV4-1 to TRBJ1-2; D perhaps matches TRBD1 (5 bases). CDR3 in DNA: TGCGCCAGCAGCCAGTACTCGGTCAAGGGGTATGGCTACACCTTC. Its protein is CASSQYSVKGYGYTF.